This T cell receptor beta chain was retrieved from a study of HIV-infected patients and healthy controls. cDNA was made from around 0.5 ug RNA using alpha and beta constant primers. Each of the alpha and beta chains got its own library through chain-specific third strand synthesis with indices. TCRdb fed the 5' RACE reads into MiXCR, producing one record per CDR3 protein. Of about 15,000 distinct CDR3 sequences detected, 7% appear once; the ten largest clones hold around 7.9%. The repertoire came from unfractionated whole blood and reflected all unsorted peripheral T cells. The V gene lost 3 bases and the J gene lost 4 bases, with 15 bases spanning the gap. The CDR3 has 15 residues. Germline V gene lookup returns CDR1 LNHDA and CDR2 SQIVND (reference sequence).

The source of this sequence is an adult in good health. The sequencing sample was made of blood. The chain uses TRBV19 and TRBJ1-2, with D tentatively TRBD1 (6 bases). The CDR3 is CASSMYREIIYGYTF. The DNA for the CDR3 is TGTGCCAGTAGTATGTACAGGGAGATTATCTATGGCTACACCTTC.